The sequence of this T cell receptor beta chain was determined in a study of tumor-infiltrating lymphocytes in primary liver carcinoma. Study-level background: Spanning 4.2 to 10 cm, the tumors were T1-T3 N0M0. General study findings and limits: Tumor-adjacent and tumor-blood pairs shared less of their repertoires than tumor region pairs shared.

CDR3 size: 13 residues. Germline-derived CDR1 and CDR2 are SQVTM and ANQGSEA. For each extraction, RNA and DNA were obtained together from approximately 20-30 mg of unsorted bulk tissue. In regard to this clonotype: Its antigen is unidentified. Germline and junction disagree at one end, which may indicate a read error.

cDNA specific to TCR beta was made from approximately 0.55 ug of total RNA, with a constant-region primer employed for priming. What produced the TCR beta libraries was three nested multiplex PCR rounds using slightly modified ARM-PCR. The study ran its first two PCR rounds for nine to ten cycles each, using TRBV1-TRBV30 forward primers and a C-beta reverse primer. TCRdb itself ran the multiplex PCR reads through MiXCR, one entry per CDR3 protein. This sample yields tens of thousands of distinct CDR3 sequences, of which roughly 71% are seen a single time; 26% belongs to the top ten. The chain has TRBV29-1 and TRBJ2-1, with unresolved D. The origin of this receptor is a man aged 40-49 years with primary liver carcinoma and hepatitis B virus infection. The specimen was tumor-adjacent normal liver tissue. CDR3 region: CSLEVSGFGQQFF. In nucleotides, the CDR3 is TGCAGCCTTGAAGTTTCGGGTTTCGGTCAGCAGTTCTTC.